This T cell receptor (beta chain) was documented in a study of shared clonotypes between healthy human individuals. Study summary: Used for every donor were three CD4 naive, three CD4 memory, two CD8 naive and one CD8 memory plate. Study results and limitations: Approximately 5% of naive CD4 clonotypes were shared across a handful of donors. Shared clonotypes across all four donors exceeded non-shared ones in generation probability.

Of note for this clone: Its antigen is unknown.

The trim removed 5 bases at V and 6 bases at J, leaving 16 bases unmatched. The CDR3 loop spans 16 amino acids. Germline CDR1 is SGHRS and CDR2 is YFSETQ. In replicate PCRs of sorted subsets, 150 to 200 ng DNA, approximately 32,000 T cell genomes, was used. TCRdb keeps only in-frame clones here, not all; method: immunoSEQ multiplex PCR. Altogether over a million clones are present, roughly 98.5% being singletons, with the ten largest covering approximately 0.38%. Sequencing input: naive CD4+ T cells sorted from blood. Subset specified: CD45RA+ positively selected. The sequence derives from a man aged 30 to 39 in good health. The chain has TRBV5-1 and TRBJ2-7, with TRBD1 identical over 8 bases. The CDR3 DNA follows: TGCGCCAGCAGGCGAGGAGATACAGGGGGAGTTGGCGAGCAGTACTTC. This sequence encodes CASRRGDTGGVGEQYF.